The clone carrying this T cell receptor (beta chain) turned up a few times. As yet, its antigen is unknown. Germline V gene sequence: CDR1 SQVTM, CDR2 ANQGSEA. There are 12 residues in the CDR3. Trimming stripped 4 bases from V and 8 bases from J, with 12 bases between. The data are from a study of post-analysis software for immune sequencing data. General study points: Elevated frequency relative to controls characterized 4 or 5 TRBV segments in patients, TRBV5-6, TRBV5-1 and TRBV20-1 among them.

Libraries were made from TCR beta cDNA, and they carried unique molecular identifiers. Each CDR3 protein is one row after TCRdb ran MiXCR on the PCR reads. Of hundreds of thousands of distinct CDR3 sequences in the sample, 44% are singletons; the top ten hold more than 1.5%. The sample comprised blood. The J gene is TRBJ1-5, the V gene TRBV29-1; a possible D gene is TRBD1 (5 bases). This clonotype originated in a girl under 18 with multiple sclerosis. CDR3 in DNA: TGCAGCGTTGGAGCAGGGTTGGAGCCCCAGCATTTT. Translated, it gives CSVGAGLEPQHF.